These 3 T cell receptor beta chains were sequenced from one sample in a study of T cells after yellow fever vaccination. TCRdb re-derived calls from the 5' RACE reads in MiXCR, one entry per CDR3 protein. Here the sample spans fewer than 450,000 distinct CDR3 sequences, around 10% being singletons. This specimen was PBMCs, taken on the day of the first yellow fever vaccination. These receptors all come from a man aged 18 to 30 who received the YFV17D yellow fever vaccine.

V gene TRBV20-1 combines with J gene TRBJ1-2; 8 bases are a match to TRBD1. Germline V lookup: CDR1 DFQATT, CDR2 SNEGSKA (reference sequence). The CDR3 spans 14 residues. Trimming at V came to 5 bases and at J to 4 bases, leaving 9 bases not matched to a gene. The CDR3 nucleotides are TGCAGTGCTTCACGAGGACAGGGTGGCTATGGCTACACCTTC. Its protein product is CSASRGQGGYGYTF.

Many counts were recorded for this clonotype. The V call is TRBV15, the J call TRBJ2-4, with 9 bases matching TRBD2. The CDR3 is made up of 16 amino acids. J was trimmed by 3 bases and V by 1 base; bases with no gene match: 4. Germline V lookup: CDR1 LNHNV, CDR2 YYDKDF (reference sequence). The CDR3 spells CATSRGISGGKNIQYF. CDR3 sequence (DNA): TGTGCCACCAGCAGAGGGATTAGCGGGGGCAAAAACATTCAGTACTTC.

This clonotype has a handful of counts. The rearrangement links TRBV6-5 to TRBJ1-1, with D uncertain. In germline, CDR1 is MNHEY, CDR2 SVGAGI. Trimming took 0 bases from V and 8 from J, leaving 10 bases between them. This CDR3 comprises 13 residues. The CDR3 protein is CASSYSILQEAFF. Written as DNA, the CDR3 is TGTGCCAGCAGTTACTCGATTCTTCAGGAAGCTTTCTTT.